This T cell receptor beta chain was captured by sequencing in a study of memory CD4+ T cells and cytomegalovirus serostatus (dated by TCRdb to between 2017 and 2020). Describing the broader study: The cohort comprised 33 healthy Belgian adults, 9 CMV seropositive and about 24 CMV seronegative. CD4+ memory TCRbeta repertoires of a Belgian cohort with known cytomegalovirus serostatus were sequenced in order to replicate a published TCR-based CMV serostatus classifier.

Genomic DNA was extracted from sorted cells with the Quick-DNA Microprep Kit. TCRbeta DNA was amplified with the immunoSEQ hsTCRbeta kit following the manufacturer's protocol. TCRbeta libraries were sequenced on an Illumina MiSeq instrument. As for the original processing: Following removal of out-of-frame sequences, some 2,200,000 distinct TCRbeta sequences were retained, with an average of approximately 69,000 per individual. Each individual was scored by the count of 150 to 200 previously reported CMV-associated TCRbeta sequences and the total productive distinct TCRbeta count. A beta-binomial model was reimplemented in Python, and scikit-learn random forests with default parameters were trained on data from the US cohort. On the Belgian cohort, classifier performance was reported as the median AUC, along with percentile confidence intervals, across 10,000 bootstrap iterations. TCRdb took this table from immuneACCESS and kept in-frame rearrangements with V and J called. Such tables lack part of the clones; where checked against another copy, unresolved V genes explain under half of the gap, and the rest is unexplained. That table gives V, J and clone size, and the DNA gave D and trimming. The sample data list 55,000 to 80,000 clones, and 60% to 85% of these were observed just once. Approximately 4.5% of the sample is taken by the ten largest.

Study-wide findings and limitations: The results were interpreted as suggesting that the CMV-associated TCR signature is largely present in the CD4+ memory repertoire. Among the 150 to 200 previously reported CMV-associated TCRbeta sequences, 67 showed up in the CD4+ memory repertoires, with each one found in between one and five individuals. Only CD4+CD45RO+ memory cells were sequenced, unlike the original study, which covered naive and memory CD4+ and CD8+ populations. The original-framework classifier achieved a median bootstrapped AUC of almost 0.97 with a 95% CI of 0.76-1.00 on the Belgian cohort. For CMV serostatus prediction, a median bootstrapped AUC of roughly 0.94 was reached with the original framework, and a median bootstrapped AUC of around 0.9 was reached with a US-trained random forest.

Notes on this clone: What antigen it recognizes has not been identified. Within one base of it there is no much larger clone, and no base qualities were kept.

Single viable CD3+CD4+CD8-CD45RO+ cells were sorted as memory CD4+ T cells on a FACSAria II. CMV serostatus was determined using a Roche Elecsys assay that detects serum IgG against CMV pp150, pp28, p38 and p52. After thawing, total CD4+ T cells were enriched by positive selection with CD4 magnetic microbeads. Samples originated from another study that specifically interrogated the CD4+ T cell memory repertoire. Peripheral blood mononuclear cells were isolated and cryopreserved according to standard operating procedures, and serum was kept at -80 degrees C. Staining used CD3-PerCP (BW264/56), CD4-APC (RPA-T4), CD45RO-PE (UCHT1) and CD8-Pacific Orange (3B5) antibodies, with Sytox blue excluding non-viable cells. Material: memory CD4+ T cells from blood. The sequence came from an adult in good health and CMV-seropositive.

This receptor carries the CDR3 CSVGDDGKGTEAFF. The base sequence is TGCAGCGTTGGGGACGACGGAAAGGGGACTGAAGCTTTCTTT. The V gene is TRBV29-1 and the J gene is TRBJ1-1; a tentative D call is TRBD1 (5 bases match). The CDR1 and CDR2 encoded by the germline V gene are SQVTM and ANQGSEA. The CDR3 runs 14 residues from the cysteine to the phenylalanine. Only the CDR3 DNA stays, 42 bases, in frame from base 1. V loses 4 bases of germline sequence and J loses 5 bases, and the interval between the two ends is 17 bases.